This T cell receptor beta chain was sequenced during a study of shared clonotypes between healthy human individuals. Splitting of CD4+ cells produced CD45RA+ naive and CD45RA-negative memory subsets. Study outcomes and limitations: Represented diversity (both genetic and exposure-history) was limited by the small number of donors.

This clone was counted between two and nine times. As yet, its antigen is unknown. Generated by immunoSEQ multiplex PCR, the TCRdb table keeps only in-frame clones and is missing some. This repertoire shows around 1 million clones, approximately 76% found once; its top ten account for about 1.5%. The TCR sequence derives from a man between 18 and 29 years old in good health. Specimen: memory CD4+ T cells sorted from blood. As for subset: CD45RA-negative fraction.

The CDR3 reads CASSFQRGTDTQYF. In DNA, the CDR3 is TGTGCCAGCAGCTTCCAGCGGGGCACAGATACGCAGTATTTT. The chain employs TRBV7-6 and TRBJ2-3, with D perhaps matching TRBD2 (6 bases). The CDR3 has 14 residues. Germline loops: CDR1 SGHVS, CDR2 FNYEAQ. V gave up 3 bases and J gave up 1 base, with 8 bases separating them.